This T cell receptor (beta chain) was identified during a study of blood T cell repertoires in COVID-19. Study summary: The United States, Italy and Spain were the sources of the acute and convalescent COVID-19 samples. Sources were T cells, B-cell-depleted T cells, or PBMCs; the material itself was cDNA or gDNA.

Germline CDR1 is MNHEY and CDR2 is SVGEGT. V lost 2 bases and J lost 0; bases outside the gene matches: 1. The CDR3 extends over 14 amino acids. Per the original methods: Researchers report that nucleated cell counts were estimated from reference gene primer amplification. The method was immunoSEQ multiplex PCR; TCRdb's version includes in-frame clones alone and lacks a portion of them. The V and J calls and clone size come from that table; D and trimming were worked out from the DNA. The sample shows fewer than 250,000 clones, less than 80% of them seen only once. The sequenced material came from peripheral blood. The rearrangement uses TRBV6-2 or TRBV6-3 and TRBJ2-7; the match to TRBD2 covers 7 bases. The TCR was taken from a woman between 45 and 65 years old with acute or convalescent COVID-19. In nucleotides, the CDR3 is TGTGCCAGCAGTTACGGGGGGGGCTCCTACGAGCAGTACTTC. It is translated as CASSYGGGSYEQYF.